The sequence of this T cell receptor beta chain was determined in a study of CD8+ T cells in alopecia areata. Notes on the study in general: Higher clonality was seen in lesional scalp than in normal scalp, especially in alopecia totalis/universalis.

RNA extraction and reverse transcription yielded cDNA as sequencing template. Assay: immunoSEQ multiplex PCR; the TCRdb copy retains only in-frame clones and omits some. The table shows over 150,000 clones, with less than 80% occurring only once. Germline CDR1 reads GTSNPN; CDR2 reads SVGIG (reference sequence). The CDR3 consists of 16 residues. The V end was cut by 2 bases, the J end by 4 bases, with 20 bases between. Treatment denoted: oral pan-JAK inhibitor, 5-10 mg twice daily. Notes on this clone: Its specificity is not known.

This sequence was found in a human donor with alopecia areata. This specimen was CD4+ T cells sorted from blood, taken at week 24, from a patient treated with tofacitinib. The J gene is TRBJ1-2, the V gene TRBV30, with D unclear. CDR3 in amino acids: CAWSKAPRYRPYGYTF. The CDR3 region has the DNA TGTGCCTGGAGTAAAGCTCCTAGGTACAGACCCTATGGCTACACCTTC.